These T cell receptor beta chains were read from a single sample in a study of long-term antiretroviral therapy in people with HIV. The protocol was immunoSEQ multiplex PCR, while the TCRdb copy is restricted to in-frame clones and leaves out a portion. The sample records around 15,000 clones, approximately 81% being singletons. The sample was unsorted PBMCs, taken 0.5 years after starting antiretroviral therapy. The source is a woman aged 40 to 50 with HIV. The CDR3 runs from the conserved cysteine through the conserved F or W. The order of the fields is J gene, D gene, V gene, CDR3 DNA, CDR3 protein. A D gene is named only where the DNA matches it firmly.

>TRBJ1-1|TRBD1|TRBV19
TGTGCCAGTACCCGAGGAGGGGGCGACACTGAAGCTTTCTTT
CASTRGGGDTEAFF
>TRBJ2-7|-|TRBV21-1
TGTGCCAGCAGCAAAGCGGTGGCCCCCGTGGACAGGGACTACGAGCAGTACTTC
CASSKAVAPVDRDYEQYF
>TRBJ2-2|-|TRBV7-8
TGTGCCAGCGAACTCGTAGGCACCGGGGAGCTGTTTTTT
CASELVGTGELFF
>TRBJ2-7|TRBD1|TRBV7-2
TGTGCCAGCAGGACAGGGGCCGCTAGCTCCTACGAGCAGTACTTC
CASRTGAASSYEQYF
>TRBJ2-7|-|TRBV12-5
TGTGCTAGTGGTTTCGGACAGCTCGAGTACGAGCAGTACTTC
CASGFGQLEYEQYF
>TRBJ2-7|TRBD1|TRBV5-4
TGTGCCAGCAGCCGCCCCCCGGGACAGGGACCCTACGAGCAGTACTTC
CASSRPPGQGPYEQYF
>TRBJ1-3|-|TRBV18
TGTGCCAGCTCACCTATAGGGGACTCTGGAAACACCATATATTTT
CASSPIGDSGNTIYF
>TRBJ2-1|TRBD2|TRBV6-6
TGTGCCAGCAGTCTAGCGGGAGGACCTTACAATGAGCAGTTCTTC
CASSLAGGPYNEQFF
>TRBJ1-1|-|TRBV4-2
TGTGCCAGCAGCCCTTTACAGGGCCTGAACACTGAAGCTTTCTTT
CASSPLQGLNTEAFF
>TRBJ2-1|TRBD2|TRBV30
TGTGCCTGGGGGACTAGCATAGAGCAGTTCTTC
CAWGTSIEQFF
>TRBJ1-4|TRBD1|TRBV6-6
TGTGCCAGCAGTGAGGGGAACAGGGGTTATGAAAAACTGTTTTTT
CASSEGNRGYEKLFF
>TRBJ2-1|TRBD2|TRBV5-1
TGCGCCAGCAGCTCCGGGGGGGGTAGAGACAATGAGCAGTTCTTC
CASSSGGGRDNEQFF
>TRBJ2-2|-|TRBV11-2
TGTGCCAGCAGCTTAATGGCTGGCGGGGAGCTGTTTTTT
CASSLMAGGELFF
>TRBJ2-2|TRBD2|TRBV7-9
TGTGCCAGCAGCCCTAGCGGGAGTGAGCCCGGGGAGCTGTTTTTT
CASSPSGSEPGELFF
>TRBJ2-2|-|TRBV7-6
TGTGCCAGCAGCTTACGGTCGGGAGCCGGCACCGGGGAGCTGTTTTTT
CASSLRSGAGTGELFF
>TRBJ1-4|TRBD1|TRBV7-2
TGTGCCAGCAGCTTAGGGGACAGGGTCCAAAAACTGTTTTTT
CASSLGDRVQKLFF